These 25 T cell receptor beta chains share one sample of origin, sequenced in a study of graft-versus-host responses after intestinal transplantation. These TCRs' antigens remain unknown. Only in-frame clones appear in the TCRdb table, and some are missing; sequencing was by immunoSEQ multiplex PCR. Among approximately 90,000 clones, less than 95% were seen once, and the ten largest hold around 0.36%. Here the sequenced sample was unstimulated CD8+ T cells sorted from spleen or lymph node cells, taken before transplant. The receptor set was obtained from a human donor who was the organ donor for an intestinal transplant.

This clone was counted once. The identical CDR3 is also encoded by other nucleotide sequences in the sample. The chain couples TRBV12-5 to TRBJ1-6; 9 bases map to TRBD1. Germline loops: CDR1 LGHNT, CDR2 FRNRAP. Trimming removed 5 bases from V and 10 bases from J; junction bases left unmatched: 6. CDR3 length equals 14 residues. As DNA, the CDR3 is TGTGCTAGTGGTCTGGGACAGGGTGGATCACCCCTCCACTTT. Amino acids: CASGLGQGGSPLHF.

This clone was picked up one time. The V and J genes are TRBV4-1 and TRBJ2-1; tentative D call: TRBD2 (6 bases). Germline CDR1 reads MGHRA; CDR2 reads YSYEKL. Trimming pared 1 base from V and 8 bases from J, leaving 9 bases between. The CDR3 totals 13 residues. The CDR3 loop is CASSQGSSDEQFF. DNA for the CDR3: TGCGCCAGCAGCCAAGGCTCTAGCGATGAGCAGTTCTTC.

The rearrangement joins TRBV7-9 to TRBJ2-5, with TRBD2 matching 9 bases. CDR1 is SEHNR, CDR2 FQNEAQ, per germline (reference sequence). The trim removed 4 bases at V and 2 bases at J, leaving 2 bases unmatched. There are 14 residues in the CDR3. The CDR3 DNA is TGTGCCAGCAGCTCTGGACTAGCGCAAGAGACCCAGTACTTC. It yields the protein CASSSGLAQETQYF.

This clone was observed a few times. The chain carries TRBV19 and TRBJ2-7, with D possibly being TRBD1 (5 bases). Germline V lookup: CDR1 LNHDA, CDR2 SQIVND (reference sequence). Trimming removed 3 bases from V and 2 bases from J, with 8 bases in between. The CDR3 is made up of 13 amino acids. CDR3 DNA: TGTGCCAGTAGTATGGGCAGGGCCTACGAGCAGTACTTC. Translating gives CASSMGRAYEQYF.

Remarks on this clone: The same CDR3 arises from other DNA sequences in this sample as well. V is TRBV7-3 and J is TRBJ2-3, with 12 bases aligning to TRBD2. V was pared by 5 bases and J by 3 bases, with 0 bases of the junction left unmatched. The CDR3 length is 14 residues. The germline V gene encodes CDR1 SGHTA and CDR2 FQGTGA. In DNA form, the CDR3 reads TGTGCCAGCAGCACTAGCGGGGGGACAGATACGCAGTATTTT. As protein: CASSTSGGTDTQYF.

V gene TRBV4-1 combines with J gene TRBJ2-3; D may be TRBD1 (6 bases). V was clipped by 3 bases and J by 0 bases, with 16 bases between them. Germline CDR1 reads MGHRA; CDR2 reads YSYEKL. The CDR3 spans 17 residues. The CDR3 here is CASSHMGALPSTDTQYF. The CDR3, as DNA: TGCGCCAGCAGCCACATGGGGGCCCTTCCGAGCACAGATACGCAGTATTTT.

The V call is TRBV4-2, the J call TRBJ1-2, with D possibly TRBD1 on 5 matching bases. With 0 bases removed from V and 7 bases from J, the gap between germline ends came to 15 bases. CDR1 is LGHNA, CDR2 YNFKEQ, per germline. CDR3 length: 15 amino acids. For the CDR3, the DNA is TGTGCCAGCAGCCAAGATTGGGGCGACTTCGGTGGCTACACCTTC. Amino acids: CASSQDWGDFGGYTF.

The V call is TRBV11-1, the J call TRBJ2-1; a weak D match, TRBD1 (6 bases). The germline CDR1 and CDR2 sequences are SGHAT and FQDESV (reference sequence). The V and J ends lost 0 bases and 2 bases respectively, with 8 bases between them. The CDR3 contains 15 residues. Here the CDR3 reads CASSLARGPYNEQFF. Written as DNA, the CDR3 is TGTGCCAGCAGCTTAGCCAGGGGACCCTACAATGAGCAGTTCTTC.

The chain has TRBV4-1 and TRBJ1-2; 9 nucleotides agree with TRBD1. V dropped 4 bases and J dropped 4; count of bases not matched to a gene: 4. The CDR3 covers 14 residues. Looked up from germline, CDR1 is MGHRA and CDR2 is YSYEKL. Here the CDR3 reads CASSLGQGTYGYTF. For the CDR3, the DNA is TGCGCCAGCAGCCTCGGACAGGGGACCTATGGCTACACCTTC.

The chain has TRBV11-2 and TRBJ2-7, with D possibly matching TRBD2 (5 bases). The CDR3 has 15 amino acids. Germline V gene lookup returns CDR1 SGHAT and CDR2 FQNNGV. The V end was cut by 1 base, the J end by 0 bases, with 10 bases between. The CDR3 DNA reads as TGTGCCAGCAGCTTAGGAGCGGCGAGCTCCTACGAGCAGTACTTC. It encodes CASSLGAASSYEQYF.

The V and J genes are TRBV18 and TRBJ2-4; D call uncertain. Trimming removed 6 bases at V and 3 bases at J, with 12 bases between. This CDR3 contains 14 residues. CDR1 is KGHSH, CDR2 LQKENI, per germline. Written as DNA, the CDR3 is TGTGCCAGCTCGCGCCTCAGAGGCAAAAACATTCAGTACTTC. This codes for CASSRLRGKNIQYF.

The chain links TRBV27 to TRBJ1-4; D gene ambiguous. CDR1 is MNHEY and CDR2 is SMNVEV in the germline V gene (reference sequence). V lost 4 bases and J 7 bases, leaving 7 bases between the germline ends. The CDR3 spans 12 residues. CDR3: CASSSGSEKLFF. The CDR3 bases are TGTGCCAGCAGTTCCGGTAGTGAAAAACTGTTTTTT.

The chain is built from TRBV19 and TRBJ1-3; tentative D call: TRBD1 (6 bases). Germline-derived CDR1 and CDR2 are LNHDA and SQIVND (reference sequence). V was trimmed by 0 bases and J by 0 bases, leaving 9 bases between them. The CDR3 has 16 amino acids. The CDR3 protein is CASSIEGQYSGNTIYF. The CDR3 DNA sequence: TGTGCCAGTAGTATAGAAGGACAGTACTCTGGAAACACCATATATTTT.

The rearrangement links TRBV5-1 to TRBJ2-3; 14 positions agree with TRBD2. Germline V lookup: CDR1 SGHRS, CDR2 YFSETQ. The CDR3 covers 16 residues. J lost 3 bases, V lost 1 base, and 1 base had no gene match. CDR3 in amino acids: CASSLWTSGGTDTQYF. The CDR3 DNA reads TGCGCCAGCAGCTTGTGGACTAGCGGGGGGACAGATACGCAGTATTTT.

The table lists this clone with a few counts. The chain recombines TRBV7-9 with TRBJ1-1; maybe TRBD1 (5 bases). Germline-derived CDR1 and CDR2 are SEHNR and FQNEAQ (reference sequence). The CDR3 has 12 amino acids. The V and J ends lost 5 bases and 3 bases respectively, with 7 bases between them. DNA of the CDR3: TGTGCCAGCAGCACAGGAGACACTGAAGCTTTCTTT. Its protein is CASSTGDTEAFF.

The rearrangement uses TRBV7-9 and TRBJ1-2, with a weak D call TRBD1 (5 bases). The length of the CDR3 is 11 residues. Trimming shortened V by 5 bases and J by 6 bases, and 7 bases separated the two germline ends. CDR1 is SEHNR, CDR2 FQNEAQ, per germline (reference sequence). In nucleotides, the CDR3 is TGTGCCAGCAGCGGGGGGGATGGCTACACCTTC. It is translated as CASSGGDGYTF.

The chain links TRBV5-6 to TRBJ2-1, with 7 bases matching TRBD2. CDR1 and CDR2 (germline): SGHDT, YYEEEE. The CDR3 spans 16 residues. V was pared by 4 bases and J by 1 base, with 8 bases of the junction left unmatched. For the CDR3, the DNA is TGTGCCAGCAGCCCGATCGGGGGAGGGTCCTACAATGAGCAGTTCTTC. Translating gives CASSPIGGGSYNEQFF.

Points on this clone: The sample carries other DNA sequences with the same CDR3. V is TRBV7-9 and J is TRBJ2-5, with unresolved D. The CDR3 spans 13 residues. The ends were cut back, 1 base at V and 1 base at J, with 4 bases in the middle. Germline CDR1 SEHNR, CDR2 FQNEAQ (reference sequence). CDR3 residues: CASSLGGQETQYF. CDR3 coding DNA: TGTGCCAGCAGCTTAGGAGGCCAAGAGACCCAGTACTTC.

V gene TRBV7-2 combines with J gene TRBJ1-5, with TRBD1 matching 8 bases. The junction had 2 bases not matched to a gene; V was cut back by 0 bases and J by 4 bases. CDR1 and CDR2 (germline): SGHTA, FQGNSA. The CDR3 runs to 15 residues. The CDR3 sequence: CASSLAQGVNQPQHF. The CDR3 coding sequence is TGTGCCAGCAGCTTAGCACAGGGGGTAAATCAGCCCCAGCATTTT.

In its sample, this clone was seen a few times. V gene TRBV10-1 combines with J gene TRBJ1-2; 8 bases are a match to TRBD1. The CDR3 runs 10 residues. Unmatched junction bases numbered 1, after V lost 6 bases and J lost 10 bases. CDR1 is WNHNN and CDR2 is SYGVQD in the germline V gene (reference sequence). The chain's CDR3 is CASRDRDYTF. The CDR3 coding sequence is TGCGCCAGCAGGGACAGGGACTACACCTTC.

This chain joins TRBV28 and TRBJ2-2; the match to TRBD1 covers 9 bases. The CDR3 extends over 13 amino acids. The trim removed 9 bases at V and 8 bases at J, leaving 7 bases unmatched. Germline lookup yields CDR1 MDHEN and CDR2 SYDVKM. For the CDR3, the DNA is TGTGCCAGTGAGAACAGGGGGCCGGGGGAGCTGTTTTTT. Protein sequence: CASENRGPGELFF.

V usage is TRBV4-3 and J usage is TRBJ1-2, with D possibly matching TRBD1 (6 bases). CDR3 length: 14 residues. Germline V CDR1 and CDR2: LGHNA, YSLEER. Trimming stripped 0 bases from V and 5 bases from J, with 10 bases between. The CDR3: CASSQDSTGYGYTF. The CDR3 DNA reads as TGCGCCAGCAGCCAAGATTCAACAGGGTATGGCTACACCTTC.

The chain couples TRBV6-1 to TRBJ1-1; 7 bases map to TRBD1. In germline, CDR1 is MNHNS, CDR2 SASEGT. There are 14 residues in the CDR3. V shed 7 bases, J shed 5 bases, and the junction held 10 bases outside the gene matches. In DNA form, the CDR3 reads TGTGCCAGCAACATTGACAGGGCGGGTACTGAAGCTTTCTTT. It yields the protein CASNIDRAGTEAFF.

The chain links TRBV4-1 to TRBJ2-1; perhaps TRBD2 as D (7 bases). Trimming removed 3 bases at V and 2 bases at J, with 11 bases between. The CDR3 extends over 15 amino acids. Germline CDR1 MGHRA, CDR2 YSYEKL. CDR3 in amino acids: CASSQGGAPYNEQFF. The CDR3 DNA is TGCGCCAGCAGCCAGGGGGGGGCCCCCTACAATGAGCAGTTCTTC.

This clone was observed once. The chain joins TRBV4-1 to TRBJ1-1; D gene uncertain. The V gene's germline CDR1 is MGHRA and CDR2 YSYEKL. The CDR3 runs 17 residues. Trimming took 2 bases from V and 5 from J, leaving 21 bases between them. CDR3 residues: CASSQSVAGLRETEAFF. For the CDR3, the DNA is TGCGCCAGCAGCCAAAGTGTGGCAGGTTTGAGGGAAACTGAAGCTTTCTTT.